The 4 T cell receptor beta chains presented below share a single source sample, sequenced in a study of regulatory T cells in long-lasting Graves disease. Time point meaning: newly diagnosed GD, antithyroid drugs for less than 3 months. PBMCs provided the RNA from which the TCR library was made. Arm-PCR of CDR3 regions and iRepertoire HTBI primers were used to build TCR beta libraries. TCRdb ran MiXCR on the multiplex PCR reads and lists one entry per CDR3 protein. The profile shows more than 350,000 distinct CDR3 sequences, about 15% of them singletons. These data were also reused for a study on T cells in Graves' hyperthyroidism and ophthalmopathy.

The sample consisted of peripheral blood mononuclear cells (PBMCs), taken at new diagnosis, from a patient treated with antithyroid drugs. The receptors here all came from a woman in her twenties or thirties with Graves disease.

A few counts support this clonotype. This chain's CDR3 is CASSLMTSTNNEQFF. As DNA, the CDR3 is TGTGCCAGCAGCTTAATGACTAGTACAAACAATGAGCAGTTCTTC. V usage is TRBV5-5 and J usage is TRBJ2-1, with a tentative D call TRBD2 (6 bases). Per germline, CDR1 SGHKS and CDR2 YYEKEE (reference sequence). The CDR3 consists of 15 residues. The V end lost 2 bases, the J end lost 5 bases, and 14 bases lay between the germline ends.

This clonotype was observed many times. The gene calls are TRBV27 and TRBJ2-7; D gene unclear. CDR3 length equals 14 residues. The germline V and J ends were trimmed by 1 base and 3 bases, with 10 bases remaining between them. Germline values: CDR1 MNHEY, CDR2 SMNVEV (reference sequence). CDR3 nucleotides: TGTGCCAGCAGTTTATATCCTTCTGTCTACGAGCAGTACTTC. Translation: CASSLYPSVYEQYF.

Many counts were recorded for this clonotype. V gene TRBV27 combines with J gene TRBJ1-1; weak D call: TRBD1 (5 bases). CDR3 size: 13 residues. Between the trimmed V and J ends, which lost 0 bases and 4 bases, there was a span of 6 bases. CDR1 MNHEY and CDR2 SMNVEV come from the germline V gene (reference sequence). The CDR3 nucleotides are TGTGCCAGCAGTTTATCGAGGGGCACTGAAGCTTTCTTT. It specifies CASSLSRGTEAFF.

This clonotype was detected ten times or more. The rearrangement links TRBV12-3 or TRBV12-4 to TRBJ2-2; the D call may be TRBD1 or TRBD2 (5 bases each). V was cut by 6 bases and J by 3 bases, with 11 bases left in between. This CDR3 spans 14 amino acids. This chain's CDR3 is CASRGEGDTGELFF. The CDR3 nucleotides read TGTGCCAGCAGGGGGGAAGGGGACACCGGGGAGCTGTTTTTT.